The rows below give T cell receptor beta chains drawn from one sample of a study of early stage breast cancer tumors. The assay was immunoSEQ multiplex PCR, and TCRdb's table has in-frame clones only and misses some. The sample lists some 30,000 clones, roughly 77% seen once, with 10% in the top ten. The sample consisted of breast tumor tissue. These receptors were collected from a person aged 25 to 40 with breast cancer. The CDR3 runs from the conserved cysteine through the conserved F or W. D genes are given only for firm matches. Clone size appears in some rows only: once, few, many, or a class for an expanded clone.

NA	TRBV6-1	TRBJ2-3	NA	TGTGCCAGCAGTGAAGGGGTGGGAGTCGGAGCAGATACGCAGTATTTT	CASSEGVGVGADTQYF
NA	TRBV7-3	TRBJ2-1	NA	TGTGCCAGCAGCCCCCAGGGTCCCGGTGAGCAGTTCTTC	CASSPQGPGEQFF
few	TRBV29-1	TRBJ1-2	TRBD1	TGCAGCGTGGAAAGGACAGGGATCGGCTACACCTTC	CSVERTGIGYTF
NA	TRBV2	TRBJ1-1	NA	TGTGCCAGCACCGTTGAGGGGCGCAGTGAAGCTTTCTTT	CASTVEGRSEAFF
NA	TRBV7-8	TRBJ2-5	NA	TGTGCCAGCAGCTTAGCGCAAAGGGACCGACCCAGGGACCAGTACTTC	CASSLAQRDRPRDQYF
NA	TRBV5-4	TRBJ2-7	TRBD2	TGTGCCAGCAGCCCGGGGACTAGCGGGAGGCACTCCTACGAGCAGTACTTC	CASSPGTSGRHSYEQYF
few	TRBV7-2	TRBJ2-1	NA	TGTGCCAGCAGCCGGGGCAATGAGCAGTTCTTC	CASSRGNEQFF
NA	TRBV6-4	TRBJ2-3	TRBD2	TGTGCCAGCAGTGCCGAGGGACTAGCGGGCCCAGATACGCAGTATTTT	CASSAEGLAGPDTQYF
NA	TRBV25-1	TRBJ1-2	NA	TGTGCCAGCTGCCCGGCGGGGGGGACTGATGGGCCCGCCTATGGCTACACCTTC	CASCPAGGTDGPAYGYTF
NA	TRBV18	TRBJ2-1	TRBD2	TGTGCCAGCATCGATTTTAGCGGGAGCTCGGGGGATGAGCAGTTCTTC	CASIDFSGSSGDEQFF
NA	TRBV10-1	TRBJ2-7	NA	TGCGCCAGCACCGAGGGGGACGATGAAAACAACGAGCAGTACTTC	CASTEGDDENNEQYF
NA	TRBV5-1	TRBJ2-5	NA	TGCGCCAGCAGCTTGGATGGCAGGCTAGAGACCCAGTACTTC	CASSLDGRLETQYF
NA	TRBV6-1	TRBJ1-2	NA	TGTGCCAGCAGTGAAAGAAGGACGGGGGTTGATGGCTACACCTTC	CASSERRTGVDGYTF
NA	TRBV19	TRBJ2-3	NA	TGTGCCAGTACCCCCAACGAGGGCCGCACAGATACGCAGTATTTT	CASTPNEGRTDTQYF
once	TRBV5-6	TRBJ2-1	TRBD2	TGTGCCAGCAGCTTGACTAGCGGGAGGCCATATGAGCAGTTCTTC	CASSLTSGRPYEQFF
NA	TRBV7-9	TRBJ2-3	TRBD2	TGTGCCAGCAGCGCCCCGACTAGCGGGAGGATGAATACGCAGTATTTT	CASSAPTSGRMNTQYF
NA	TRBV25-1	TRBJ2-6	TRBD1	TGTGCCAGCAGTGGGCTGGGGACAGAGTTAAATGGGGCCAACGTCCTGACTTTC	CASSGLGTELNGANVLTF
once	TRBV6-1	TRBJ2-7	TRBD2	TGTGCCAGCAGGAAGCGGGAGGTACCCTACGAGCAGTACTTC	CASRKREVPYEQYF
NA	TRBV4-3	TRBJ2-1	NA	TGCGCCAGCAGCCAAGATAGGTCAGCCGATGAGCAGTTCTTC	CASSQDRSADEQFF
NA	TRBV7-3	TRBJ2-3	NA	TGTGCCAGCAGCCCGGACTCCTACACAGATACGCAGTATTTT	CASSPDSYTDTQYF
NA	TRBV19	TRBJ1-2	NA	TGTGCCAGTATCTCGGGCAGGGAAGCTAACTATGGCTACACCTTC	CASISGREANYGYTF
NA	TRBV5-1	TRBJ2-5	NA	TGCGCCAGCAGCTTAGACGGCACGTTCCAAGAGACCCAGTACTTC	CASSLDGTFQETQYF
NA	TRBV7-9	TRBJ2-5	NA	TGTGCCAGCAGCTTTGGGGCTTCCGGCAGTGCAGAGACCCAGTACTTC	CASSFGASGSAETQYF
NA	TRBV9	TRBJ1-2	NA	TGTGCCAGCAGCGTAGACAGTGGCGCTAACTATGGCTACACCTTC	CASSVDSGANYGYTF
once	TRBV7-2	TRBJ2-7	NA	TGTGCCAGCAGCTTAGCCACTCCGACAGTATCCTCCTACGAGCAGTACTTC	CASSLATPTVSSYEQYF
NA	TRBV9	TRBJ2-7	NA	TGTGCCAGCAGCGTAGGGGAGGGGGCTAGCCTCCCCTACGAGCAGTACTTC	CASSVGEGASLPYEQYF
NA	TRBV13	TRBJ1-1	NA	TGTGCCAGCAGCTTAGGGGGAACAGGGAAGGTTAACACTGAAGCTTTCTTT	CASSLGGTGKVNTEAFF
few	TRBV5-1	TRBJ2-7	NA	TGCGCCAGCAGCTTGGCCGGAACCTACGAGCAGTACTTC	CASSLAGTYEQYF
NA	TRBV27	TRBJ2-1	TRBD2	TGTGCCAGCAGTTGGGGACTAGCGGGGGACAATGAGCAGTTCTTC	CASSWGLAGDNEQFF
NA	TRBV7-9	TRBJ2-3	NA	TGTGCCAGCACGGCAGGGGGCACAGATACGCAGTATTTT	CASTAGGTDTQYF
NA	TRBV30	TRBJ2-5	NA	TGTGCCTGGAAAGGTGGGTCAGAGACCCAGTACTTC	CAWKGGSETQYF
few	TRBV5-1	TRBJ2-3	NA	TGCGCCAGCAAGGTGGGTGACGATACGCAGTATTTT	CASKVGDDTQYF
NA	TRBV27	TRBJ2-1	NA	TGTGCCAGCAGTCTCTCCCGGCTAGACAATGAGCAGTTCTTC	CASSLSRLDNEQFF
NA	TRBV5-6	TRBJ1-3	NA	TGTGCCAGCAGCTTGGACAGGGGAAACACCATATATTTT	CASSLDRGNTIYF
NA	TRBV11-2	TRBJ2-7	TRBD2	TGTGCCAGCAGCTTAGACTCCGCTAGCGGGATTTCCTACGAGCAGTACTTC	CASSLDSASGISYEQYF
NA	TRBV5-1	TRBJ2-7	TRBD1	TGCGCCAGCAAACCGGGACAGGTGGGGTACGAGCAGTACTTC	CASKPGQVGYEQYF
NA	TRBV9	TRBJ2-7	NA	TGTGCCAGCAGCGATCCTAGATTCCCCTACGAGCAGTACTTC	CASSDPRFPYEQYF
NA	TRBV5-1	TRBJ2-3	TRBD2	TGCGCCAGCAGCTTTAGCGGGAGTTCAGATACGCAGTATTTT	CASSFSGSSDTQYF
NA	TRBV27	TRBJ1-2	NA	TGTGCCAGCAGTTTAAAGGGAAACTCCGGCTACACCTTC	CASSLKGNSGYTF
NA	TRBV19	TRBJ2-7	TRBD1	TGTGCCAGTAGCCCGGGACAGGGGGCCTACGAGCAGTACTTC	CASSPGQGAYEQYF
NA	TRBV18	TRBJ1-1	TRBD1	TGTGCCAGCTCACAAAGGGGACAGTTGAACACTGAAGCTTTCTTT	CASSQRGQLNTEAFF
few	TRBV5-1	TRBJ1-3	NA	TGCGCCAGCAGCTTAGATAACGGGGCTGGAAACACCATATATTTT	CASSLDNGAGNTIYF
NA	TRBV19	TRBJ1-1	NA	TGTGCCACTACAGGGCTGAACACTGAAGCTTTCTTT	CATTGLNTEAFF
NA	TRBV16	TRBJ2-6	NA	TGTGCCAGCAGCCGGGACTCCTCTGGGGCCAACGTCCTGACTTTC	CASSRDSSGANVLTF
NA	TRBV7-9	TRBJ1-2	NA	TGTGCCAGCAGCTCATTTGGGGCGCCGGGCGGCTACACCTTC	CASSSFGAPGGYTF
NA	TRBV7-9	TRBJ1-2	NA	TGTGCCAGCAGCCCCACCGGGACTCCCGATGGCTACACCTTC	CASSPTGTPDGYTF
NA	TRBV2	TRBJ2-3	NA	TGTGCCAGCAGTCCTTACTCACAAAGCACAGATACGCAGTATTTT	CASSPYSQSTDTQYF
NA	TRBV6-1	TRBJ1-5	NA	TGTGCCAGCAGCCCTCAGGGGAGAAGCAATCAGCCCCAGCATTTT	CASSPQGRSNQPQHF
NA	TRBV4-2	TRBJ1-1	NA	TGTGCCAGCAGCCAAGATGTCTCCCGGACTGAAGCTTTCTTT	CASSQDVSRTEAFF
NA	TRBV7-9	TRBJ2-3	TRBD2	TGTGCCAGCAGCTCGGGACTAGGTACCGATACGCAGTATTTT	CASSSGLGTDTQYF
NA	TRBV7-3	TRBJ2-3	NA	TGTGCCAGCAGCTTAGGTGGAGGGGGCACAGATACGCAGTATTTT	CASSLGGGGTDTQYF
NA	TRBV6-5	TRBJ2-7	TRBD2	TGTGCCAGCAGTTACGGACTAGCGGGAGTAGGCGAGCAGTACTTC	CASSYGLAGVGEQYF
NA	TRBV4-2	TRBJ2-7	NA	TGTGCCAGCAGCCAAGATCGGGACGAGCAGTACTTC	CASSQDRDEQYF
NA	TRBV15	TRBJ2-1	NA	TGTGCCACCAGCAGAGGTTTACCGGGACAAGCCTACAATGAGCAGTTCTTC	CATSRGLPGQAYNEQFF
NA	TRBV29-1	TRBJ1-1	NA	TGCAGCGTCTCTAGGTCGGACACTGAAGCTTTCTTT	CSVSRSDTEAFF
once	TRBV11-2	TRBJ1-1	TRBD1	TGTGCCAGCAGCTTAGCCCCCATAGGGACAGGGAACACTGAAGCTTTCTTT	CASSLAPIGTGNTEAFF
NA	TRBV7-2	TRBJ1-5	NA	TGTGCCAGCAGCGCCCGTCAGGGCAGCAATCAGCCCCAGCATTTT	CASSARQGSNQPQHF
NA	TRBV7-3	TRBJ1-1	TRBD1	TGTGCCAGCAGTCGTACAGGGGGCACTGAAGCTTTCTTT	CASSRTGGTEAFF
NA	TRBV19	TRBJ2-5	TRBD1	TGTGCCAGTAGTACCGGACAGGGGCAGCAGGAGACCCAGTACTTC	CASSTGQGQQETQYF
NA	TRBV5-1	TRBJ2-3	TRBD1	TGCGCCAGCAGCTTGGGGACAGGGCACACAGATACGCAGTATTTT	CASSLGTGHTDTQYF